Listed below are T cell receptor beta chains from one sample, sequenced in a study of low-dose radiotherapy and immunotherapy resistance in tumors. TCRdb used MiXCR to reprocess the reads, holding one entry per CDR3 protein. The sample records 45,000 or so distinct CDR3 sequences, less than 30% being singletons. Sequencing was performed on PBMCs, taken after low-dose radiotherapy plus immunotherapy. Receptors originate from a male donor with prostate cancer. Both conserved end residues are part of each CDR3. Each record gives: J gene, clone size, D gene, V gene, CDR3 protein, CDR3 DNA. The D gene is left open where the match is weak. Clone sizes are given selectively: once, few, many, or a class where the clone is expanded.

>TRBJ2-5|many|-|TRBV19
CASSPGQGGETQYF
TGTGCCAGTAGTCCCGGACAGGGAGGGGAGACCCAGTACTTC
>TRBJ2-1|many|-|TRBV3-1
CASSQDMRGMEQFF
TGTGCCAGCAGCCAAGATATGCGGGGCATGGAGCAGTTCTTC
>TRBJ2-7|-|TRBD1|TRBV5-1
CASSGGQGAYEQYF
TGCGCCAGCAGCGGGGGACAGGGGGCCTACGAGCAGTACTTC
>TRBJ2-3|-|-|TRBV5-6
CASSARYHTDTQYF
TGTGCCAGCAGCGCCCGATACCACACAGATACGCAGTATTTT
>TRBJ2-2|many|TRBD1|TRBV14
CASSPATGATGELFF
TGTGCCAGCAGCCCTGCCACAGGGGCCACCGGGGAGCTGTTTTTT
>TRBJ2-1|few|TRBD2|TRBV7-6
CASSGSGSSHNEQFF
TGTGCCAGCAGCGGGAGCGGGAGCTCTCACAATGAGCAGTTCTTC
>TRBJ2-5|many|-|TRBV6-6
CASSYYRGGETQYF
TGTGCCAGCAGTTATTACAGGGGGGGAGAGACCCAGTACTTC
>TRBJ2-1|few|-|TRBV4-2
CASSDSLDARSHEQFF
TGTGCCAGCAGCGATAGTTTGGACGCTCGCTCCCATGAGCAGTTCTTC
>TRBJ2-4|many|-|TRBV5-1
CASSSAPTVAKNIQYF
TGCGCCAGCAGCTCCGCCCCGACAGTAGCCAAAAACATTCAGTACTTC
>TRBJ1-6|many|-|TRBV5-1
CASSRMTGAGESPLHF
TGTGCCAGCAGTAGGATGACAGGAGCAGGCGAGTCACCCCTCCACTTT
>TRBJ2-3|once|-|TRBV11-2
CASSLVGSRTDTQYF
TGTGCCAGCAGCTTAGTTGGGAGCCGCACAGATACGCAGTATTTT
>TRBJ2-7|many|-|TRBV15
CATSREGGVREQYF
TGTGCCACCAGCAGAGAGGGGGGCGTCCGCGAGCAGTACTTC
>TRBJ2-1|many|TRBD1|TRBV5-5
CASSPTLPRDRGYNEQFF
TGTGCCAGCAGCCCAACTCTCCCCCGGGACAGGGGGTACAATGAGCAGTTCTTC
>TRBJ2-1|-|TRBD2|TRBV29-1
CSVDPGLAGVGSYNEQFF
TGCAGCGTTGACCCGGGACTAGCGGGAGTAGGCTCCTACAATGAGCAGTTCTTC
>TRBJ1-6|many|-|TRBV19
CASSFPVGQGGNSPLHF
TGTGCCAGTAGTTTCCCCGTTGGCCAAGGGGGGAATTCACCCCTCCACTTT
>TRBJ2-7|-|-|TRBV18
CASSPVSGYYEQYF
TGTGCCAGCTCACCGGTTTCCGGTTACTACGAGCAGTACTTC
>TRBJ1-3|-|-|TRBV27
CASSSPGSGNTIYF
TGTGCCAGCAGCTCCCCGGGATCTGGAAACACCATATATTTT
>TRBJ1-4|many|TRBD1|TRBV9
CASSGSGTGKEKLFF
TGTGCCAGCAGCGGGTCCGGGACAGGGAAGGAAAAACTGTTTTTT